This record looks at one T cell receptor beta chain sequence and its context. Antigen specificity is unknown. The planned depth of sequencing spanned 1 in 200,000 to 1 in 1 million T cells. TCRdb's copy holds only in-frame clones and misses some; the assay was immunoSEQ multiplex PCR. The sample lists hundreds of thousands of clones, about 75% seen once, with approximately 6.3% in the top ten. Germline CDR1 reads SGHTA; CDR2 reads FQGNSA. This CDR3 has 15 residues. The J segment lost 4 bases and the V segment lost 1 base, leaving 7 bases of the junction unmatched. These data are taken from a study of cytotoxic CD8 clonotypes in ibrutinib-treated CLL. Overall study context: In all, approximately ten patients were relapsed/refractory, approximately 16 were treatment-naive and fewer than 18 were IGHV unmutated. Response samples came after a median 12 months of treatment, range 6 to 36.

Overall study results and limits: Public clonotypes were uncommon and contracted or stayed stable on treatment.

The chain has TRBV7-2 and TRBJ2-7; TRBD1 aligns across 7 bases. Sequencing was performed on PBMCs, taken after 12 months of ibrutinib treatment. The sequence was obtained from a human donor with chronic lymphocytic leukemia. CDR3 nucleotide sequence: TGTGCCAGCAGCTTAGGTTCAGGGGGTAGTTACGAGCAGTACTTC. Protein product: CASSLGSGGSYEQYF.